What follows are 32 T cell receptor beta chains derived from one specimen sequenced in a study of blood T cell repertoires in COVID-19. Method: immunoSEQ multiplex PCR; TCRdb's copy keeps in-frame clones and lacks some. The data show tens of thousands of clones, about 80% seen once. The sequenced sample was peripheral blood. These receptor sequences come from a human donor in a cohort sampled during active COVID-19.

This clone was counted only a few times. This chain connects TRBV3-1 (or the pseudogene TRBV3-2) to TRBJ2-2; D unresolved. Germline CDR1 and CDR2: LGHDT and YNNKEL (reference sequence). CDR3 size: 14 residues. V lost 1 base and J lost 1, with 4 bases in between. CDR3: CASSQGLNTGELFF. The CDR3 coding sequence is TGTGCCAGCAGCCAAGGACTGAACACCGGGGAGCTGTTTTTT.

J is TRBJ2-6 and V is TRBV5-6; D is undetermined. The V end was cut by 3 bases, the J end by 0 bases, with 10 bases between. The CDR3 is 16 residues long. The germline V gene encodes CDR1 SGHDT and CDR2 YYEEEE. CDR3 in amino acids: CASSYQQHSGANVLTF. The CDR3 coding sequence is TGTGCCAGCAGCTACCAACAGCACTCTGGGGCCAACGTCCTGACTTTC.

This chain joins TRBV7-9 and TRBJ2-5, with TRBD2 as a possible D gene (6 bases). V shed 1 base and J shed 3 bases, with 12 bases lying between them. This CDR3 contains 15 residues. The germline V gene encodes CDR1 SEHNR and CDR2 FQNEAQ (reference sequence). The CDR3 DNA follows: TGTGCCAGCAGCTTAGGGGGGGTCAGGGAAGAGACCCAGTACTTC. Translated, it gives CASSLGGVREETQYF.

The chain carries TRBV11-2 and TRBJ2-1; no clear D. The CDR3 runs to 14 residues. Germline V gene data show CDR1 as SGHAT and CDR2 as FQNNGV. V lost 7 bases, J lost 4 bases, and 14 bases lay in between. The CDR3 is CASTLGDSYNEQFF. The DNA of the CDR3 is TGTGCCAGCACCCTCGGAGATAGTTACAATGAGCAGTTCTTC.

This rearrangement joins TRBV27 to TRBJ1-5; 8 positions match TRBD1. Germline lookup yields CDR1 MNHEY and CDR2 SMNVEV (reference sequence). The length of the CDR3 is 13 residues. V lost 6 bases and J lost 7; bases outside the gene matches: 5. CDR3 protein: CASRGQGSQPQHF. The CDR3, as DNA: TGTGCCAGCAGAGGACAGGGCTCCCAGCCCCAGCATTTT.

The V gene is TRBV6-5, the J gene TRBJ2-3; weak D call: TRBD1 (6 bases). Germline-derived CDR1 and CDR2 are MNHEY and SVGAGI. V was clipped by 5 bases and J by 2 bases, with 11 bases between them. There are 14 residues in the CDR3. In DNA form, the CDR3 reads TGTGCCAGCAGTCACTGGACAGACACAGATACGCAGTATTTT. Protein product: CASSHWTDTDTQYF.

The rearrangement uses TRBV5-6 and TRBJ1-1; no firm D call. The CDR3 is made up of 13 amino acids. The V gene's germline CDR1 is SGHDT and CDR2 YYEEEE. V was shortened by 4 bases and J by 1 base, with 8 bases between the two germline ends. CDR3 coding DNA: TGTGCCAGCAGCGTACAGAGGAACACTGAAGCTTTCTTT. This sequence encodes CASSVQRNTEAFF. Supplemented by reference TRBV5-6 and TRBJ1-1, the full variable domain reads DAGVTQSPTHLIKTRGQQVTLRCSPKSGHDTVSWYQQALGQGPQFIFQYYEEEERQRGNFPDRFSGHQFPNYSSELNVNALLLGDSALYLCASSVQRNTEAFFGQGTRLTVV.

This chain joins TRBV9 and TRBJ2-5; D perhaps matches TRBD2 (7 bases). V gave up 6 bases and J gave up 4 bases, with 22 bases separating them. Looked up from germline, CDR1 is SGDLS and CDR2 is YYNGEE. The CDR3 has 16 amino acids. The CDR3 protein is CASTVSAGAARETQYF. CDR3 DNA: TGTGCCAGCACTGTCTCGGCGGGGGCCGCGAGAGAGACCCAGTACTTC.

The chain recombines TRBV11-3 with TRBJ1-2; D is undetermined. CDR1 is SGHNT, CDR2 YENEEA, per germline. V was cut by 1 base and J by 2 bases, with 5 bases left in between. The CDR3 runs 13 residues. The DNA of the CDR3 is TGTGCCAGCAGCTTAGGAGCGAACTATGGCTACACCTTC. Its protein product is CASSLGANYGYTF.

This chain uses TRBV14 with TRBJ2-5, with 10 bases lining up with TRBD1. Per the germline V gene, CDR1 is SGHDN and CDR2 is FVKESK. Germline trimming cut 5 bases from V and 4 bases from J; bases unmatched to any gene: 4. This CDR3 is 14 amino acids long. Written as DNA, the CDR3 is TGTGCCAGCAGCTCGACAGGGGGCTTAGAGACCCAGTACTTC. This gives the protein CASSSTGGLETQYF.

J is TRBJ2-7 and V is TRBV11-3; maybe TRBD1 (5 bases). The germline V gene encodes CDR1 SGHNT and CDR2 YENEEA. Trimming removed 1 base from V and 5 bases from J, with 21 bases in between. This CDR3 has 17 residues. The CDR3 DNA reads as TGTGCCAGCAGCTTAGGAGCAGGGTTCGGCTTTAGGAACGAGCAGTACTTC. It translates to CASSLGAGFGFRNEQYF.

For the CDR3, the DNA is TGTGCCACCCGGCGCGGGGGGGGCACAGATACGCAGTATTTT. Its protein product is CATRRGGGTDTQYF. The J gene is TRBJ2-3, the V gene TRBV28; the match to TRBD2 covers 9 bases. The CDR3 runs 14 residues. CDR1 and CDR2 from the germline V gene are MDHEN and SYDVKM. Trimming removed 10 bases from V and 1 base from J; junction bases left unmatched: 6.

The genes are TRBV11-2 and TRBJ2-1; D not certain. The CDR3 extends over 15 amino acids. Germline CDR1 reads SGHAT; CDR2 reads FQNNGV. Trimming stripped 1 base from V and 9 bases from J, with 16 bases between. The CDR3 spells CASSLGMGPASEQFF. The CDR3 nucleotides are TGTGCCAGCAGCTTAGGGATGGGCCCCGCGAGTGAGCAGTTCTTC.

In its sample, this clone was seen once. The V and J genes are TRBV13 and TRBJ2-7, with 12 bases aligning to TRBD2. This CDR3 is built from 18 residues. V trimming: 7 bases; J trimming: 2 bases; junction bases outside the gene matches: 15. CDR1 and CDR2 from the germline V gene are PRHDT and FYEKMQ (reference sequence). CDR3 sequence: CASTAPRGTSGRPYEQYF. CDR3 in DNA: TGTGCCAGCACCGCCCCGCGAGGGACTAGCGGGCGACCCTACGAGCAGTACTTC.

The chain couples TRBV9 to TRBJ2-5, with 8 bases identical to TRBD2. V lost 0 bases, J lost 1 base, and 8 bases stayed unmatched. The CDR3 spans 17 residues. Per germline, CDR1 SGDLS and CDR2 YYNGEE. CDR3: CASSVGEAGAFQETQYF. Here the CDR3 DNA reads TGTGCCAGCAGCGTAGGTGAAGCGGGGGCCTTCCAAGAGACCCAGTACTTC.

The gene calls are TRBV5-5 and TRBJ2-3, with 8 positions matching TRBD2. CDR1 and CDR2 (germline): SGHKS, YYEKEE (reference sequence). J was trimmed by 2 bases and V by 0 bases; bases with no gene match: 5. The CDR3 covers 16 residues. The CDR3 coding sequence is TGTGCCAGCAGCTTGGCCGACGGGGGGGCCACAGATACGCAGTATTTT. This codes for CASSLADGGATDTQYF. Full variable domain (remainder filled in from reference TRBV5-5 and TRBJ2-3): DAGVTQSPTHLIKTRGQQVTLRCSPISGHKSVSWYQQVLGQGPQFIFQYYEKEERGRGNFPDRFSARQFPNYSSELNVNALLLGDSALYLCASSLADGGATDTQYFGPGTRLTVL.

This clone has a handful of counts. The gene calls are TRBV2 and TRBJ1-4; a possible D gene is TRBD1 (5 bases). Trimming left V 5 bases short and J 8 bases short, with 9 bases between. CDR3 size: 12 residues. CDR1 is SNHLY and CDR2 is FYNNEI in the germline V gene. The CDR3 sequence: CASSSGGEKLFF. The CDR3 coding sequence is TGTGCCAGCAGTAGCGGGGGGGAAAAACTGTTTTTT.

The chain combines TRBV7-2 with TRBJ1-5, with 7 bases that match TRBD1. The CDR3 spans 15 residues. CDR1 SGHTA and CDR2 FQGNSA come from the germline V gene. Trimming cost V 2 bases and J 5 bases; bases outside gene matches: 6. The CDR3 loop is CASSLRTGGDQPQHF. The DNA for the CDR3 is TGTGCCAGCAGCTTAAGGACAGGAGGGGATCAGCCCCAGCATTTT.

The V call is TRBV28, the J call TRBJ2-7, with 9 bases fitting TRBD1. V shed 5 bases and J 2 bases; nucleotides not matched to a gene: 10. Germline CDR1 is MDHEN and CDR2 is SYDVKM. This CDR3 region has 16 residues. This CDR3 reads CASSGPGTGLTYEQYF. As DNA, the CDR3 is TGTGCCAGCAGTGGTCCCGGGACAGGGCTCACCTACGAGCAGTACTTC.

The chain carries TRBV4-1 and TRBJ1-4; TRBD1 is a possible D gene (5 bases). V shed 3 bases and J shed 5 bases, with 22 bases lying between them. Germline V gene data show CDR1 as MGHRA and CDR2 as YSYEKL. This CDR3 is 18 amino acids long. CDR3 amino acids: CASSQVKMSPRANEKLFF. As DNA, the CDR3 is TGCGCCAGCAGCCAGGTGAAGATGTCGCCCAGGGCGAATGAAAAACTGTTTTTT.

This chain joins TRBV15 and TRBJ1-1; the D gene is possibly TRBD1 (5 bases). The CDR3 sequence is 15 residues long. Looked up from germline, CDR1 is LNHNV and CDR2 is YYDKDF (reference sequence). V lost 6 bases to trimming and J lost 3 bases, with 17 bases between them. CDR3 bases: TGTGCCACCAGACAGGATAGAAATGCGTACACTGAAGCTTTCTTT. Amino acids: CATRQDRNAYTEAFF.

V gene TRBV6-4 combines with J gene TRBJ2-1, with TRBD2 as a possible D gene (6 bases). Trimming stripped 1 base from V and 6 bases from J, with 16 bases between. Germline V gene sequence: CDR1 MRHNA, CDR2 SNTAGT. The CDR3 spans 16 residues. The CDR3 loop reads CASSDLPGDLSNEQFF. The CDR3 nucleotides read TGTGCCAGCAGTGACTTGCCGGGAGATCTTAGCAATGAGCAGTTCTTC.

V gene TRBV19 combines with J gene TRBJ1-3; D is unresolved. This CDR3 spans 15 amino acids. V gave up 5 bases and J gave up 0 bases, with 11 bases separating them. Germline assignment: CDR1 LNHDA and CDR2 SQIVND (reference sequence). CDR3 coding DNA: TGTGCCAGTAGTGTCTCTCGGGTCTCTGGAAACACCATATATTTT. Protein sequence: CASSVSRVSGNTIYF.

In DNA form, the CDR3 reads TGTGCCAGCAGACTAGCGGCCAGCACAGATACGCAGTATTTT. The encoded protein is CASRLAASTDTQYF. The chain combines TRBV7-3 with TRBJ2-3, with 8 bases aligning to TRBD2. Germline V CDR1 and CDR2: SGHTA, FQGTGA. This CDR3 comprises 14 residues. V lost 6 bases and J lost 0; bases outside the gene matches: 2.

The chain is built from TRBV4-1 and TRBJ1-1, with a possible D match to TRBD1 (6 bases). The CDR3 runs to 14 residues. Germline CDR1 MGHRA, CDR2 YSYEKL. Deletions cut 4 bases from V and 5 bases from J, with 14 bases between. The CDR3 region has the DNA TGCGCCAGCAGCCCAGAACCGGGACATACTGAAGCTTTCTTT. This translates into CASSPEPGHTEAFF.

The genes are TRBV6-1 and TRBJ2-3, with TRBD2 as a possible D gene (5 bases). V was cut by 3 bases and J by 2 bases, with 12 bases left in between. The germline gives CDR1 MNHNS, CDR2 SASEGT. This CDR3 region has 15 residues. The CDR3 nucleotides are TGTGCCAGCAGTGACCTGGCCCTAGCCACAGATACGCAGTATTTT. This gives the protein CASSDLALATDTQYF.

This clone has more than one count but fewer than ten. This chain links TRBV4-1 with TRBJ1-6, with 7 bases lining up with TRBD1. The trim removed 1 base at V and 10 bases at J, leaving 4 bases unmatched. There are 14 residues in the CDR3. Germline CDR1 is MGHRA and CDR2 is YSYEKL. The CDR3 here is CASSQGQGQSPLHF. The CDR3 DNA is TGCGCCAGCAGCCAAGGACAGGGTCAGTCACCCCTCCACTTT.

The V and J genes are TRBV7-8 and TRBJ2-2; TRBD1 matches at 12 bases. V gave up 5 bases and J gave up 6 bases; unmatched junction bases: 10. Germline V gene lookup returns CDR1 SGHVS and CDR2 FQNEAQ. The CDR3 sequence is 17 residues long. CDR3 DNA: TGTGCCAGCAGCGATTTCCCGGGACAGGGGGCTCCCGGGGAGCTGTTTTTT. Amino acid sequence: CASSDFPGQGAPGELFF.

J is TRBJ1-4 and V is TRBV18, with D hard to call. The CDR3 runs 15 residues. The V end was cut by 1 base, the J end by 3 bases, with 9 bases between. Germline-derived CDR1 and CDR2 are KGHSH and LQKENI. The CDR3 loop is CASSPLAGSNEKLFF. The CDR3 DNA is TGTGCCAGCTCACCACTTGCGGGATCTAATGAAAAACTGTTTTTT.

V and J are TRBV9 and TRBJ2-3, with unresolved D. CDR3 length: 14 residues. CDR1 and CDR2 from the germline V gene are SGDLS and YYNGEE. V dropped 4 bases and J dropped 6 bases, with 15 bases sitting between them. The CDR3 region is CASSPPEAVDTQYF. The CDR3 nucleotides are TGTGCCAGCAGCCCCCCCGAGGCGGTGGATACGCAGTATTTT.

This clone has only a few counts. This sequence joins TRBV5-1 and TRBJ1-6; a weak D match, TRBD1 (6 bases). This CDR3 comprises 15 residues. V lost 3 bases, J lost 7 bases, and 14 bases lay in between. Germline assignment: CDR1 SGHRS and CDR2 YFSETQ. CDR3 DNA: TGCGCCAGCAGCTCCCCCGGGACAAGAAATTCACCCCTCCACTTT. Residues: CASSSPGTRNSPLHF.

The V call is TRBV7-8, the J call TRBJ2-7; 7 bases fit TRBD1. This CDR3 is built from 14 residues. Germline V gene lookup returns CDR1 SGHVS and CDR2 FQNEAQ. J lost 3 bases, V lost 3 bases, and 5 bases had no gene match. CDR3 protein: CASSFTGVRYEQYF. The CDR3 nucleotides are TGTGCCAGCAGCTTTACAGGGGTACGCTACGAGCAGTACTTC.